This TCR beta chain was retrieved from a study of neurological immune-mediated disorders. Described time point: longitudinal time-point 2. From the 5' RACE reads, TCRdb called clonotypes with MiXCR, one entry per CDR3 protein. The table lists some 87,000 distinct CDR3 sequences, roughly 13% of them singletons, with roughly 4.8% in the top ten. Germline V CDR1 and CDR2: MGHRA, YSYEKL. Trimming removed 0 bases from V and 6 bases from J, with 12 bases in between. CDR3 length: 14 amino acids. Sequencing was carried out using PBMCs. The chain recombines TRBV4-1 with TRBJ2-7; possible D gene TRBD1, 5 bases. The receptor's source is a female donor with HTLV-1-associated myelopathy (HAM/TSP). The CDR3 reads CASSQEEAGREQYF. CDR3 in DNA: TGCGCCAGCAGCCAAGAAGAGGCAGGGCGCGAGCAGTACTTC.